This is a list of T cell receptor beta chains from one sample in a study of cytomegalovirus exposure and HLA in healthy donors. Libraries were prepared by immunoSEQ multiplex PCR; TCRdb keeps only in-frame clonotypes and omits some of them. The sample totals tens of thousands of clones; its top ten clones hold less than 5%. Sequencing was performed on PBMCs. Source of these receptors: a young man in good health and CMV-seropositive. Both conserved end residues are trimmed from each CDR3.

v_call cdr3_aa
TRBV9 ASSVAWGDIQY
TRBV7-8 ASSSLTGVLSGYGYT
TRBV28 ASTRGDGDNSPLH
TRBV6-6 ASSYPFGGDTEAF
TRBV2 ASTVLVSGELF
TRBV19 ASTNLPGQGRGNYGYT
TRBV18 ASSPPNQGMVEF
TRBV19 ASRTGDYGYT
TRBV7-2 ASSLSGWGNTEAF
TRBV7-9 ASSLGDYGYT
TRBV29-1 SALGGGGQTNYGYT
TRBV28 ASSPPSRVPYEQY
TRBV7-6 ASSPRRGGGSYEQY
TRBV29-1 SVVEGGTYEQY
TRBV5-1 ASSFVDRSTNEKLF
TRBV7-9 ASSPGTGDTYEQY
TRBV29-1 SVVLQGPGANVLT
TRBV28 ASSLRAGGTEAF
TRBV6-1 ASSLTGRVEQY
TRBV11-3 ASSWQSSGSINEQF
TRBV5-5 ASSLLGTSYEQY
TRBV14 ASGWTGGRETQY
TRBV28 ASRYRGLNTEAF
TRBV9 ASSGPQGYNTEAF
TRBV5-6 ASSQGTGGYEQY
TRBV25-1 ASRQANTGELF
TRBV9 ASSDSGASYNEQF
TRBV7-2 ASSNSQGRGTQPQH
TRBV2 ASQVRPNTEAF
TRBV29-1 SVEEALAAQPEQF
TRBV19 ASSIGLSSIPYEQY
TRBV7-9 ASGPGQGGLQPQH
TRBV5-6 ASSLPQGTMNYGYT
TRBV30 AWTGLAGSYNEQF
TRBV27 ASSYNRANTEAF
TRBV5-1 ASSRDRGTTEAF
TRBV7-8 ASSHRGRSTEAF
TRBV11-2 ASSFGPGAETGELF
TRBV5-1 ASRETGYYEQY
TRBV6-1 ASSEGPRDRGAQPQH
TRBV18 ASSSGTGSSYEQY
TRBV6-1 ASSEWIRGAYGYT
TRBV10-3 AISRDQETQY
TRBV19 ASSNQGSGEQY
TRBV28 ASGQSNQPQH
TRBV30 AWRRTEAF
TRBV30 AWQVTGELF
TRBV28 ASSLQGINSGELF
TRBV5-1 ASSLATSGGSSEQY
TRBV5-4 ASSLGGSSYNSPLH
TRBV2 ASTAVRAETQY
TRBV2 ASSGTGYRETQY
TRBV13 ASSLALSGSNEQF